Below, one T cell receptor (beta chain) is given with its context. Its antigen is as yet unknown. Blood CD4+ CD25-high CD127-low regulatory T cells supplied the genomic DNA template. Repertoires were generated with immunoSEQ multiplex PCR, while TCRdb's copy carries only in-frame clones and drops some. The table lists about 30,000 clones, around nine tenths of them singletons, with roughly 0.83% in the top ten. The sample belongs to a study of regulatory and conventional T cells in RAG deficiency. Whole-study results and caveats: Omenn syndrome and CID/AS patients had 95 to 100-fold fewer unique Treg TCR beta sequences, versus around 9.8-fold elsewhere. Shorter CDR3s in all patient subsets; >90% Treg-Tconv overlap in Omenn. These Omenn syndrome Treg sorts may hold peripherally activated cells instead.

Germline CDR1 reads SGDLS; CDR2 reads YYNGEE. V shed 0 bases and J 1 base; nucleotides not matched to a gene: 5. This CDR3 contains 16 residues. This sample was shared with a second study, whose subject was regulatory T cells. That study adds: The PCR used 52 TRBV and 13 TRBJ primers. In patients, unique TRB V-J pairs were restricted and V/J usage skewed, especially in Tregs.

V gene TRBV9 combines with J gene TRBJ1-1; 8 nucleotides agree with TRBD1. This receptor was taken from a human donor in good health. Sequenced material: Tregs sorted from blood. CDR3 sequence (DNA): TGTGCCAGCAGCGTAGGGACCGGGACAGGGAACACTGAAGCTTTCTTT. The encoded protein is CASSVGTGTGNTEAFF. The full variable domain, rest sourced from reference TRBV9 and TRBJ1-1, is DSGVTQTPKHLITATGQRVTLRCSPRSGDLSVYWYQQSLDQGLQFLIQYYNGEERAKGNILERFSAQQFPDLHSELNLSSLELGDSALYFCASSVGTGTGNTEAFFGQGTRLTVV.